Shown below are 32 T cell receptor beta chains from a single sample sequenced in a study of blood T cell repertoires in COVID-19. Some clones are missing from TCRdb's copy, which holds only in-frame ones; the method was immunoSEQ multiplex PCR. Of roughly 33,000 clones in the sample, around 87% were seen once. Source material: peripheral blood. These receptors came from a man at least 80 years old with active COVID-19.

The chain recombines TRBV6-6 with TRBJ2-2; 7 positions match TRBD2. The trim removed 5 bases at V and 5 bases at J, leaving 8 bases unmatched. The CDR3 runs to 15 residues. Germline V gene data show CDR1 as MNHNY and CDR2 as SVGAGI (reference sequence). The CDR3 DNA is TGTGCCAGCAGTGGTATAGGGGAGGGGACCGGGGAGCTGTTTTTT. The encoded protein is CASSGIGEGTGELFF.

The table lists this clone with a count of one. The CDR3: CASSLGAGNRELFF. The CDR3 region has the DNA TGTGCCAGCAGCTTAGGGGCGGGGAATCGGGAGCTGTTTTTT. This chain connects TRBV7-2 to TRBJ2-2; D is possibly TRBD2 (6 bases). Deletions cut 1 base from V and 9 bases from J, with 12 bases between. In germline, CDR1 is SGHTA, CDR2 FQGNSA. The CDR3 contains 14 residues.

The chain links TRBV9 to TRBJ2-7, with TRBD2 matching over 7 bases. V was pared by 3 bases and J by 2 bases, with 8 bases of the junction left unmatched. Germline values: CDR1 SGDLS, CDR2 YYNGEE. The CDR3 extends over 15 amino acids. CDR3 sequence (DNA): TGTGCCAGCAGCGAGGCAAGCGGGATACCCTACGAGCAGTACTTC. As protein: CASSEASGIPYEQYF.

This chain links TRBV19 with TRBJ1-2; tentative D call: TRBD1 (5 bases). The germline V gene has CDR1 LNHDA and CDR2 SQIVND (reference sequence). This CDR3 is built from 15 residues. Trimming left V 6 bases short and J 7 bases short, with 21 bases between. CDR3 sequence reads: CASSLDTGTTSGYTF. Written as DNA, the CDR3 is TGTGCCAGTAGCCTCGACACCGGGACTACTTCTGGCTACACCTTC.

The V gene is TRBV5-5, the J gene TRBJ2-7, with 8 nucleotides matching TRBD1. The CDR3 loop spans 13 amino acids. Germline lookup yields CDR1 SGHKS and CDR2 YYEKEE (reference sequence). The V and J ends lost 4 bases and 2 bases, in that order; junction bases with no gene match: 2. The DNA for the CDR3 is TGTGCCAGCAGCCCGGACAGGGCCTACGAGCAGTACTTC. Translating it yields CASSPDRAYEQYF.

The V call is TRBV19, the J call TRBJ2-3, with D hard to call. Germline V gives CDR1 LNHDA, CDR2 SQIVND (reference sequence). The CDR3 contains 16 residues. V dropped 9 bases and J dropped 4 bases, with 23 bases sitting between them. The CDR3 DNA follows: TGTGCCAGCCTAGTTCCTAGATGGAGATATGCAGATACGCAGTATTTT. Its protein product is CASLVPRWRYADTQYF.

This chain joins TRBV4-3 and TRBJ2-1; TRBD2 agrees at 9 bases. The trim removed 0 bases at V and 4 bases at J, leaving 4 bases unmatched. Germline assignment: CDR1 LGHNA and CDR2 YSLEER. The CDR3 runs to 16 residues. In nucleotides, the CDR3 is TGCGCCAGCAGCCAAGAGCTAGCGGGGCCTTACAATGAGCAGTTCTTC. Amino acids: CASSQELAGPYNEQFF.

V is TRBV28 and J is TRBJ2-2; 7 bases are a match to TRBD1. The ends lost 4 bases at V and 5 bases at J; junction bases unmatched: 10. Germline V gene lookup returns CDR1 MDHEN and CDR2 SYDVKM. The CDR3 totals 16 residues. CDR3 bases: TGTGCCAGCAGTTCACAGGGGACACCGCGGACCGGGGAGCTGTTTTTT. Protein sequence: CASSSQGTPRTGELFF.

J is TRBJ2-1 and V is TRBV19; the D gene is possibly TRBD1 (6 bases). Per germline, CDR1 LNHDA and CDR2 SQIVND (reference sequence). This CDR3 spans 13 amino acids. Trimming took off 10 bases at V and 3 bases at J, with 13 bases between the two ends. The CDR3 protein is CATHDRYYNEQFF. CDR3 nucleotides: TGTGCCACCCACGACAGGTACTACAATGAGCAGTTCTTC.

CDR3 region: CASSVSTGLNTEAFF. DNA of the CDR3: TGTGCCAGCAGCGTATCGACAGGCCTAAACACTGAAGCTTTCTTT. V is TRBV9 and J is TRBJ1-1, with D possibly being TRBD1 (6 bases). CDR3 size: 15 residues. Germline V CDR1 and CDR2: SGDLS, YYNGEE. Between the trimmed V and J ends, which lost 1 base and 2 bases, there was a span of 12 bases.

V gene TRBV3-1 (or the pseudogene TRBV3-2) combines with J gene TRBJ1-1; no definite D call. The CDR3 contains 15 residues. The germline gives CDR1 LGHDT, CDR2 YNNKEL (reference sequence). Trimming removed 4 bases at V and 1 base at J, with 13 bases between. The CDR3 here is CASSPFERQNTEAFF. Written as DNA, the CDR3 is TGTGCCAGCAGCCCCTTCGAGCGGCAGAACACTGAAGCTTTCTTT.

The chain employs TRBV30 and TRBJ2-7; possible D gene TRBD1, 7 bases. Germline CDR1 reads GTSNPN; CDR2 reads SVGIG (reference sequence). The CDR3 consists of 13 residues. Trimming removed 4 bases from V and 7 bases from J, with 17 bases in between. The CDR3 region has the DNA TGTGCCTGGACCGGCAGGGGGGTTTGGGAGCAGTACTTC. Translation: CAWTGRGVWEQYF.

The V gene is TRBV3-1 (or the pseudogene TRBV3-2), the J gene TRBJ2-7; D unclear. V was cut by 5 bases and J by 2 bases, with 10 bases left in between. The CDR3 sequence is 13 residues long. Germline V CDR1 and CDR2: LGHDT, YNNKEL (reference sequence). CDR3 nucleotide sequence: TGTGCCAGCAGCATCCTAGGCGCCTACGAGCAGTACTTC. Encoded protein: CASSILGAYEQYF.

The chain joins TRBV7-2 to TRBJ1-3; possibly TRBD1 for D (5 bases). CDR1 SGHTA and CDR2 FQGNSA come from the germline V gene. V was clipped by 5 bases and J by 6 bases, with 20 bases between them. The CDR3 runs 16 residues. The CDR3 DNA reads as TGTGCCAGCAGCCTTAATTGGGGGGAATTTACAAACACCATATATTTT. Its translation: CASSLNWGEFTNTIYF.

V gene TRBV6-5 combines with J gene TRBJ1-1; tentatively, D is TRBD1 (5 bases). V was shortened by 6 bases and J by 7 bases, with 15 bases between the two germline ends. Germline loops: CDR1 MNHEY, CDR2 SVGAGI. The CDR3 covers 13 residues. CDR3 sequence (DNA): TGTGCCAGCAGGTTGACAGATTCAAATGAAGCTTTCTTT. This sequence encodes CASRLTDSNEAFF.

The chain recombines TRBV27 with TRBJ1-1; 7 bases are a match to TRBD1. The ends lost 5 bases at V and 2 bases at J; junction bases unmatched: 23. The CDR3 is 20 amino acids. Germline CDR1 MNHEY, CDR2 SMNVEV (reference sequence). The CDR3 region is CASSGGRTGESMVGNTEAFF. As DNA, the CDR3 is TGTGCCAGCAGTGGGGGCAGGACAGGAGAGTCCATGGTTGGCAACACTGAAGCTTTCTTT.

The V call is TRBV5-1, the J call TRBJ1-6; D not certain. Germline CDR1 and CDR2: SGHRS and YFSETQ. Trimming pared 3 bases from V and 8 bases from J, leaving 18 bases between. There are 16 residues in the CDR3. DNA for the CDR3: TGCGCCAGCAGCTCGGTTCCTCCTGATAACGATTCACCCCTCCACTTT. It translates to CASSSVPPDNDSPLHF.

In this sample, this clone turned up a few times. The chain couples TRBV6-2 or TRBV6-3 to TRBJ1-5; unclear D gene. V was clipped by 6 bases and J by 5 bases, with 11 bases between them. CDR1 is MNHEY, CDR2 SVGEGT, per germline. CDR3 length: 13 amino acids. This CDR3 reads CASSYDRDQPQHF. CDR3 sequence (DNA): TGTGCCAGCAGCTATGACCGGGATCAGCCCCAGCATTTT.

The chain links TRBV18 to TRBJ2-2, with 13 bases aligning to TRBD2. From germline, CDR1 is KGHSH and CDR2 LQKENI. J was trimmed by 6 bases and V by 4 bases; bases with no gene match: 5. The CDR3 extends over 16 amino acids. The CDR3 loop reads CASSQRTSGSSGELFF. Written as DNA, the CDR3 is TGTGCCAGCTCACAACGGACTAGCGGGAGTTCCGGGGAGCTGTTTTTT.

This chain uses TRBV27 with TRBJ1-5; 9 bases line up with TRBD1. The J segment lost 2 bases and the V segment lost 7 bases, leaving 3 bases of the junction unmatched. The CDR3 has 14 residues. CDR1 MNHEY and CDR2 SMNVEV come from the germline V gene (reference sequence). CDR3 loop: CASKRDRGNQPQHF. In nucleotides, the CDR3 is TGTGCCAGCAAACGGGACAGGGGCAATCAGCCCCAGCATTTT.

V is TRBV5-4 and J is TRBJ1-3; unclear D gene. CDR1 is SGHNT and CDR2 is YYREEE in the germline V gene (reference sequence). V lost 5 bases and J 4 bases, leaving 16 bases between the germline ends. The CDR3 totals 15 residues. CDR3 bases: TGTGCCAGCAGTCCAAGGGATACGGGAGGAAACACCATATATTTT. Protein product: CASSPRDTGGNTIYF.

The chain uses TRBV7-2 and TRBJ1-6, with 7 bases that match TRBD1. Germline V lookup: CDR1 SGHTA, CDR2 FQGNSA. With V trimmed by 0 bases and J by 5 bases, 4 bases remained unmatched. The CDR3 runs to 16 residues. CDR3 nucleotide sequence: TGTGCCAGCAGCTTAGCCTCGACAGGGAATAATTCACCCCTCCACTTT. Translated, it gives CASSLASTGNNSPLHF. Full variable domain (remainder filled in from reference TRBV7-2 and TRBJ1-6): GAGVSQSPSNKVTEKGKDVELRCDPISGHTALYWYRQSLGQGLEFLIYFQGNSAPDKSGLPSDRFSAERTGGSVSTLTIQRTQQEDSAVYLCASSLASTGNNSPLHFGNGTRLTVT.

In this sample, this clone turned up once. The J gene is TRBJ2-5, the V gene TRBV11-2; possibly TRBD2 for D (5 bases). The V gene lost 5 bases and the J gene lost 4 bases, with 17 bases spanning the gap. The CDR3 spans 15 residues. The germline CDR1 and CDR2 sequences are SGHAT and FQNNGV. CDR3 region: CASSLRELGSETQYF. CDR3 in DNA: TGTGCCAGCAGCCTCCGGGAACTGGGGTCAGAGACCCAGTACTTC.

V is TRBV20-1 and J is TRBJ1-6, with 7 nucleotides matching TRBD1. Germline CDR1 DFQATT, CDR2 SNEGSKA (reference sequence). The CDR3 sequence is 15 residues long. V was clipped by 3 bases and J by 5 bases; unmatched bases: 7. CDR3 nucleotide sequence: TGCAGTGCTAGTAGTGCCGGGACAGATAATTCACCCCTCCACTTT. Its translation is CSASSAGTDNSPLHF.

The chain is built from TRBV7-2 and TRBJ2-7; weak D call: TRBD2 (6 bases). From germline, CDR1 is SGHTA and CDR2 FQGNSA. The V and J ends lost 5 bases and 0 bases respectively, with 14 bases between them. The CDR3 loop spans 15 amino acids. The CDR3 loop is CASSLGLFLSYEQYF. CDR3 bases: TGTGCCAGCAGCCTGGGACTTTTCCTCTCCTACGAGCAGTACTTC.

The chain joins TRBV19 to TRBJ2-2; D remains unclear. The CDR3 contains 14 residues. The ends were cut back, 0 bases at V and 4 bases at J, with 6 bases in the middle. Germline-derived CDR1 and CDR2 are LNHDA and SQIVND (reference sequence). The CDR3 DNA follows: TGTGCCAGTAGTATAGAGAGTATCACCGGGGAGCTGTTTTTT. Protein product: CASSIESITGELFF.

The rearrangement links TRBV2 to TRBJ2-5, with 13 bases identical to TRBD2. CDR1 and CDR2 (germline): SNHLY, FYNNEI. V was clipped by 6 bases and J by 0 bases; unmatched bases: 4. This CDR3 is 16 amino acids long. The CDR3 loop is CASRPTSGRNQETQYF. The CDR3 DNA reads TGTGCCAGCAGGCCGACTAGCGGGAGGAACCAAGAGACCCAGTACTTC.

CDR3 nucleotides: TGTGCCACCAGTGATAGAACCCTAGCGGGAGTCACCGGGGAGCTGTTTTTT. Protein product: CATSDRTLAGVTGELFF. The gene calls are TRBV24-1 and TRBJ2-2; the match to TRBD2 covers 10 bases. V lost 3 bases to trimming and J lost 4 bases; unmatched junction nucleotides: 7. The CDR3 totals 17 residues. Germline assignment: CDR1 KGHDR and CDR2 SFDVKD.

This clone has just a few counts. The genes are TRBV4-3 and TRBJ2-1, with 8 bases matching TRBD1. This CDR3 has 14 amino acids. Germline V gives CDR1 LGHNA, CDR2 YSLEER. J lost 6 bases, V lost 6 bases, and 7 bases had no gene match. CDR3 nucleotide sequence: TGCGCCAGCAGTTGGACAGGGCTTTCCAATGAGCAGTTCTTC. It is translated as CASSWTGLSNEQFF.

The chain is built from TRBV7-9 and TRBJ1-4, with a tentative D call TRBD1 (5 bases). V lost 6 bases to trimming and J lost 4 bases, with 15 bases between them. The length of the CDR3 is 15 residues. Germline lookup yields CDR1 SEHNR and CDR2 FQNEAQ (reference sequence). The CDR3 loop reads CASSYPGLLNEKLFF. CDR3 sequence (DNA): TGTGCCAGCAGTTACCCGGGACTGCTTAATGAAAAACTGTTTTTT.

This clone appeared a single time. The chain links TRBV5-1 to TRBJ2-5; D gene uncertain. The CDR3 is made up of 14 amino acids. Germline-derived CDR1 and CDR2 are SGHRS and YFSETQ. V was cut by 4 bases and J by 2 bases, with 12 bases left in between. CDR3 bases: TGCGCCAGCAGCGGAGAGACGTCGCAAGAGACCCAGTACTTC. Its protein is CASSGETSQETQYF.

The chain links TRBV28 to TRBJ2-6, with 9 nucleotides matching TRBD1. CDR1 is MDHEN, CDR2 SYDVKM, per germline. The length of the CDR3 is 15 residues. The ends lost 4 bases at V and 11 bases at J; junction bases unmatched: 9. CDR3 in DNA: TGTGCCAGCAGTTCACCCGGGACAGGGTCCCACGTCCTGACTTTC. It yields the protein CASSSPGTGSHVLTF. Together with reference TRBV28 and TRBJ2-6, the CDR3 gives the full variable domain: DVKVTQSSRYLVKRTGEKVFLECVQDMDHENMFWYRQDPGLGLRLIYFSYDVKMKEKGDIPEGYSVSREKKERFSLILESASTNQTSMYLCASSSPGTGSHVLTFGAGSRLTVL.